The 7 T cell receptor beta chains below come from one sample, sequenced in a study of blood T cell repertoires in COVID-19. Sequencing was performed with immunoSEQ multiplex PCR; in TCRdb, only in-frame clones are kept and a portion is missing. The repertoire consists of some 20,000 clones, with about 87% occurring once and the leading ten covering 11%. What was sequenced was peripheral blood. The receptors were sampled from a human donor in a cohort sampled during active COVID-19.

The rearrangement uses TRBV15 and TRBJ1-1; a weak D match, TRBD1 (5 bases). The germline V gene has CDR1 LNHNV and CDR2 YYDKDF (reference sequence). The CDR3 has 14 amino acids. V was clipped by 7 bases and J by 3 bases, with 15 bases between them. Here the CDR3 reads CATTRGEGHTEAFF. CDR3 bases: TGTGCCACCACCCGGGGGGAAGGGCACACTGAAGCTTTCTTT.

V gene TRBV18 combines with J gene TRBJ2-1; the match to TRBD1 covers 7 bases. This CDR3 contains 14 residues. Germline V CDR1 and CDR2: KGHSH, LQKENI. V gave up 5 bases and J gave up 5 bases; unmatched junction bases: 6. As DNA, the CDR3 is TGTGCCAGCTCAAGGACAGGTCCAGACAATGAGCAGTTCTTC. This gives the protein CASSRTGPDNEQFF.

The CDR3 region has the DNA TGTGCCACCAGCATTAACAGGGGTCAGACAGATACGCAGTATTTT. Translating it yields CATSINRGQTDTQYF. This rearrangement joins TRBV15 to TRBJ2-3; TRBD1 aligns across 7 bases. The CDR3 covers 15 residues. V was clipped by 4 bases and J by 3 bases; unmatched bases: 7. Germline CDR1 reads LNHNV; CDR2 reads YYDKDF (reference sequence).

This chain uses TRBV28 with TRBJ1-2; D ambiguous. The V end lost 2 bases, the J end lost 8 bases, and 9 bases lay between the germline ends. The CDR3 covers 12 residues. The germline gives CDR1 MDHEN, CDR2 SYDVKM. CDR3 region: CASSLPSQGYTF. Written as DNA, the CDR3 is TGTGCCAGCAGTTTACCTAGCCAAGGCTACACCTTC.

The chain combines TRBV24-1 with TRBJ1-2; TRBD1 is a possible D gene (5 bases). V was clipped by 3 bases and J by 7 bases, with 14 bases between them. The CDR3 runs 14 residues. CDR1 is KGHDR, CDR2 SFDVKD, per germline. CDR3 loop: CATSDTQGASGYTF. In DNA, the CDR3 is TGTGCCACCAGTGATACCCAGGGTGCGAGTGGCTACACCTTC.

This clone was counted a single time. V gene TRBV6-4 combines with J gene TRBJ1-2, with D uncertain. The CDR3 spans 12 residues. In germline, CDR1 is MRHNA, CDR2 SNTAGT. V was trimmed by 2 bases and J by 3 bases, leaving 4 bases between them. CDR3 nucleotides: TGTGCCAGCAGTGACGGAGACTATGGCTACACCTTC. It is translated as CASSDGDYGYTF.

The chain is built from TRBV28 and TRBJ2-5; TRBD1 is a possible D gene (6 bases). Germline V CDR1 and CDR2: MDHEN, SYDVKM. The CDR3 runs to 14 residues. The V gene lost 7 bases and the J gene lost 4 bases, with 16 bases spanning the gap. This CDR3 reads CASNHRALVETQYF. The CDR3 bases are TGTGCCAGCAACCACAGGGCCCTGGTAGAGACCCAGTACTTC.